The rows below give T cell receptor beta chains drawn from one sample of a study of T cell changes during pregnancy in multiple sclerosis. Measured with immunoSEQ multiplex PCR; TCRdb has only the in-frame clones, and not every one. The table records roughly 100,000 clones, approximately 92% of them present only once. The source was peripheral blood, collected in the second trimester of pregnancy. These receptors originate from a female donor with multiple sclerosis, enrolled in a pregnancy study. The CDR3 runs from the conserved cysteine through the conserved F or W. Fields, in order: V gene, D gene, J gene, clone size, CDR3 protein, CDR3 DNA. D genes are given only for firm matches. Expanded clones are given a class, and other clones once, few, many or no size at all.

v_call: TRBV29-1; d_call: .; j_call: TRBJ2-6; clone_size: .; cdr3_aa: CSADSSSGANVLTF; cdr3_nt: TGCAGCGCCGACAGCTCCTCTGGGGCCAACGTCCTGACTTTC
v_call: TRBV30; d_call: .; j_call: TRBJ1-1; clone_size: few; cdr3_aa: CASKWKALEAFF; cdr3_nt: TGTGCCTCAAAGTGGAAAGCGCTTGAAGCTTTCTTT
v_call: TRBV30; d_call: .; j_call: TRBJ2-7; clone_size: .; cdr3_aa: CAWKIQGSASYEQYF; cdr3_nt: TGTGCCTGGAAAATTCAGGGCTCGGCGAGCTACGAGCAGTACTTC
v_call: TRBV9; d_call: TRBD2; j_call: TRBJ2-7; clone_size: .; cdr3_aa: CASSVEAGGSYEQYF; cdr3_nt: TGTGCCAGCAGCGTAGAGGCGGGAGGGTCCTACGAGCAGTACTTC
v_call: TRBV5-1; d_call: .; j_call: TRBJ2-1; clone_size: .; cdr3_aa: CASSLEGSLKGEQFF; cdr3_nt: TGCGCCAGCAGCTTGGAAGGGAGCCTTAAAGGTGAGCAGTTCTTC
v_call: TRBV10-3; d_call: .; j_call: TRBJ1-1; clone_size: .; cdr3_aa: CAISGWGRAPEAFF; cdr3_nt: TGTGCCATCAGCGGCTGGGGCAGGGCCCCTGAAGCTTTCTTT
v_call: TRBV29-1; d_call: .; j_call: TRBJ1-1; clone_size: .; cdr3_aa: CSVIEGGNTEAFF; cdr3_nt: TGCAGCGTCATCGAGGGCGGAAACACTGAAGCTTTCTTT
v_call: TRBV11-2; d_call: .; j_call: TRBJ2-1; clone_size: .; cdr3_aa: CASSLFPAGSYNEQFF; cdr3_nt: TGTGCCAGCAGCTTATTCCCAGCGGGCTCCTACAATGAGCAGTTCTTC
v_call: TRBV7-3; d_call: .; j_call: TRBJ1-1; clone_size: .; cdr3_aa: CASSLFGGGEAFF; cdr3_nt: TGTGCCAGCAGCTTATTTGGGGGCGGTGAAGCTTTCTTT
v_call: TRBV9; d_call: .; j_call: TRBJ2-3; clone_size: .; cdr3_aa: CASSVRVDTQYF; cdr3_nt: TGTGCCAGCAGCGTACGGGTAGATACGCAGTATTTT
v_call: TRBV27; d_call: .; j_call: TRBJ2-5; clone_size: .; cdr3_aa: CASSSQGRQTQYF; cdr3_nt: TGTGCCAGCAGTTCACAGGGCCGGCAGACCCAGTACTTC
v_call: TRBV7-8; d_call: .; j_call: TRBJ2-7; clone_size: .; cdr3_aa: CASSLGRRDEQYF; cdr3_nt: TGTGCCAGCAGCTTAGGGAGACGCGACGAGCAGTACTTC
v_call: TRBV18; d_call: .; j_call: TRBJ2-4; clone_size: .; cdr3_aa: CASSPLGAIQYF; cdr3_nt: TGTGCCAGCTCACCACTAGGAGCCATTCAGTACTTC
v_call: TRBV7-3; d_call: .; j_call: TRBJ2-2; clone_size: .; cdr3_aa: CASSSAGGGTGELFF; cdr3_nt: TGTGCCAGCAGCTCAGCCGGGGGTGGCACCGGGGAGCTGTTTTTT
v_call: TRBV10-3; d_call: .; j_call: TRBJ2-3; clone_size: .; cdr3_aa: CAIMGGTDTQYF; cdr3_nt: TGTGCCATCATGGGCGGCACAGATACGCAGTATTTT
v_call: TRBV29-1; d_call: .; j_call: TRBJ1-2; clone_size: .; cdr3_aa: CSVARGQGAYGYTF; cdr3_nt: TGCAGCGTTGCGCGGGGGCAGGGTGCCTATGGCTACACCTTC
v_call: TRBV4-1; d_call: .; j_call: TRBJ1-5; clone_size: .; cdr3_aa: CASSQVKQGNQPQHF; cdr3_nt: TGCGCCAGCAGCCAAGTAAAACAGGGAAATCAGCCCCAGCATTTT
v_call: TRBV5-6; d_call: TRBD2; j_call: TRBJ2-7; clone_size: .; cdr3_aa: CASSSRLAGDYEQYF; cdr3_nt: TGTGCCAGCAGCAGCAGACTAGCGGGAGACTACGAGCAGTACTTC
v_call: TRBV5-4; d_call: TRBD1; j_call: TRBJ2-1; clone_size: .; cdr3_aa: CASRTSTTGWNEQFF; cdr3_nt: TGTGCCAGCAGAACAAGTACGACAGGGTGGAATGAGCAGTTCTTC
v_call: TRBV5-1; d_call: .; j_call: TRBJ2-6; clone_size: once; cdr3_aa: CASRLTTVAGANVLTF; cdr3_nt: TGCGCCAGCAGGCTCACCACGGTAGCTGGGGCCAACGTCCTGACTTTC
v_call: TRBV2; d_call: .; j_call: TRBJ1-2; clone_size: .; cdr3_aa: CASNIDSGPYYGYTF; cdr3_nt: TGTGCCAGCAATATCGACTCAGGGCCATACTATGGCTACACCTTC
v_call: TRBV27; d_call: .; j_call: TRBJ1-5; clone_size: .; cdr3_aa: CASSLLGQGSNQPQHF; cdr3_nt: TGTGCCAGCAGTTTATTAGGGCAGGGGAGCAATCAGCCCCAGCATTTT
v_call: TRBV10-3; d_call: TRBD1; j_call: TRBJ2-3; clone_size: .; cdr3_aa: CAISEGRGPDTQYF; cdr3_nt: TGTGCCATCAGTGAGGGCAGGGGGCCAGATACGCAGTATTTT
v_call: TRBV9; d_call: .; j_call: TRBJ2-2; clone_size: .; cdr3_aa: CASAAGVNTGELFF; cdr3_nt: TGTGCCAGCGCGGCAGGGGTGAACACCGGGGAGCTGTTTTTT
v_call: TRBV18; d_call: .; j_call: TRBJ1-5; clone_size: .; cdr3_aa: CASSVTGSNQPQHF; cdr3_nt: TGTGCCAGCTCAGTAACAGGGAGCAATCAGCCCCAGCATTTT
v_call: TRBV28; d_call: TRBD2; j_call: TRBJ2-1; clone_size: .; cdr3_aa: CASRQTSGGGYNEQFF; cdr3_nt: TGTGCCAGCAGACAGACTAGCGGGGGCGGGTACAATGAGCAGTTCTTC
v_call: TRBV9; d_call: .; j_call: TRBJ2-1; clone_size: .; cdr3_aa: CASSIRGGGGEQFF; cdr3_nt: TGTGCCAGCAGCATAAGAGGGGGGGGAGGTGAGCAGTTCTTC
v_call: TRBV7-6; d_call: TRBD2; j_call: TRBJ2-7; clone_size: .; cdr3_aa: CASSLRPGGYFEQYF; cdr3_nt: TGTGCCAGCAGCTTAAGGCCGGGGGGGTACTTCGAGCAGTACTTC
v_call: TRBV7-2; d_call: TRBD1; j_call: TRBJ2-7; clone_size: .; cdr3_aa: CASSQQTGIEQYF; cdr3_nt: TGTGCCAGCAGCCAACAGACAGGGATCGAGCAGTACTTC
v_call: TRBV5-6; d_call: .; j_call: TRBJ1-5; clone_size: few; cdr3_aa: CASSLGTRNQPQHF; cdr3_nt: TGTGCCAGCAGCTTGGGGACAAGAAATCAGCCCCAGCATTTT
v_call: TRBV27; d_call: TRBD1; j_call: TRBJ1-2; clone_size: .; cdr3_aa: CASSLSVRGNGYTF; cdr3_nt: TGTGCCAGCAGTTTATCTGTCAGGGGGAATGGCTACACCTTC
v_call: TRBV2; d_call: .; j_call: TRBJ2-5; clone_size: .; cdr3_aa: CASSDGGDSQETQYF; cdr3_nt: TGTGCCAGCAGTGACGGGGGTGACTCACAAGAGACCCAGTACTTC
v_call: TRBV7-2; d_call: .; j_call: TRBJ2-2; clone_size: .; cdr3_aa: CASSQGLVGELFF; cdr3_nt: TGTGCCAGCAGCCAAGGACTGGTCGGGGAGCTGTTTTTT
v_call: TRBV28; d_call: .; j_call: TRBJ1-5; clone_size: .; cdr3_aa: CASSTSNQPQHF; cdr3_nt: TGTGCCAGCAGTACAAGCAATCAGCCCCAGCATTTT
v_call: TRBV28; d_call: .; j_call: TRBJ2-7; clone_size: few; cdr3_aa: CASSHSGLPFGEQYF; cdr3_nt: TGTGCCAGCAGCCACTCAGGACTCCCCTTTGGGGAGCAGTACTTC
v_call: TRBV7-9; d_call: .; j_call: TRBJ1-1; clone_size: .; cdr3_aa: CASSSLQWPNTEAFF; cdr3_nt: TGTGCCAGCAGCTCCTTACAGTGGCCGAACACTGAAGCTTTCTTT
v_call: TRBV19; d_call: .; j_call: TRBJ1-5; clone_size: .; cdr3_aa: CASSMIQQPQHF; cdr3_nt: TGTGCCAGTAGTATGATACAGCAGCCCCAGCATTTT
v_call: TRBV7-6; d_call: TRBD2; j_call: TRBJ2-1; clone_size: .; cdr3_aa: CASSLAGGFNYEQFF; cdr3_nt: TGTGCCAGCAGTTTAGCGGGAGGGTTTAACTATGAGCAGTTCTTC
v_call: TRBV7-9; d_call: .; j_call: TRBJ2-1; clone_size: .; cdr3_aa: CASSFEQGYNEQFF; cdr3_nt: TGTGCCAGCAGCTTCGAACAGGGATACAATGAGCAGTTCTTC
v_call: TRBV5-1; d_call: .; j_call: TRBJ2-3; clone_size: .; cdr3_aa: CASSSRVGGTDTQYF; cdr3_nt: TGCGCCAGCAGCTCCAGGGTTGGGGGCACAGATACGCAGTATTTT
v_call: TRBV19; d_call: TRBD1; j_call: TRBJ1-5; clone_size: once; cdr3_aa: CASSARTGISNQPQHF; cdr3_nt: TGTGCCAGTAGTGCCCGGACAGGGATTAGCAATCAGCCCCAGCATTTT